The rows below give T cell receptor beta chains drawn from one sample of a study of blood T cell repertoires in COVID-19. Some clones are missing from TCRdb's copy, which holds only in-frame ones; the method was immunoSEQ multiplex PCR. In the table there are around 190,000 clones, around 83% of which are singletons. Sequences were obtained from PBMCs or T cells enriched from blood (not recorded which). These TCRs come from a woman between 25 and 40 years old who had been exposed to COVID-19. The CDR3 runs from the conserved cysteine through the conserved F or W. A D gene is named only where the DNA matches it firmly. Clone size, where shown, is once, few, many, or a class for clones that have expanded.

CDR3,DNA,V,D,size,J
CASSLRDRVGAFF,TGTGCCAGCAGTCTACGGGACAGGGTGGGAGCTTTCTTT,TRBV12-3/TRBV12-4,TRBD1,.,TRBJ1-1
CAWSVWPDRGEQYF,TGTGCCTGGAGTGTATGGCCCGACAGGGGCGAGCAGTACTTC,TRBV30,TRBD1,.,TRBJ2-7
CASSVTSGGHYNEQFF,TGCGCCAGCAGCGTAACTAGCGGGGGTCACTACAATGAGCAGTTCTTC,TRBV5-1,TRBD2,.,TRBJ2-1
CASSFGGPGPNGALHF,TGTGCCAGCAGCTTTGGGGGCCCGGGCCCGAATGGGGCCCTCCACTTT,TRBV11-2,.,.,TRBJ1-6
CASSYSVSTNTEAFF,TGTGCCAGCAGTTACTCGGTCTCCACAAACACTGAAGCTTTCTTT,TRBV6-5,.,few,TRBJ1-1
CATSREGTAFPYGYTF,TGTGCCACCAGCAGAGAAGGGACAGCTTTCCCCTATGGCTACACCTTC,TRBV15,TRBD1,few,TRBJ1-2
CSAATGGIGYTF,TGCAGCGCCGCTACAGGGGGCATTGGCTACACCTTC,TRBV29-1,TRBD1,.,TRBJ1-2
CASTGGYEQYF,TGTGCCAGCACTGGGGGGTACGAGCAGTACTTC,TRBV28,.,.,TRBJ2-7
CAWAPGQGPNSPLHF,TGTGCCTGGGCACCGGGACAGGGGCCTAATTCACCCCTCCACTTT,TRBV30,TRBD1,few,TRBJ1-6
CASNGQGFSTGELFF,TGTGCCAGCAATGGGCAGGGGTTCTCTACCGGGGAGCTGTTTTTT,TRBV13,.,once,TRBJ2-2
CASSPGPQGYEQYF,TGCGCCAGCAGCCCCGGGCCCCAGGGGTACGAGCAGTACTTC,TRBV4-1,.,.,TRBJ2-7
CASSLEGNEQFF,TGTGCCAGCAGCTTAGAGGGGAATGAGCAGTTCTTC,TRBV7-9,.,.,TRBJ2-1
CASSDLDGYEQYF,TGTGCCAGCAGTGACCTAGATGGCTACGAGCAGTACTTC,TRBV6-1,.,.,TRBJ2-7
CSVEPTGTTDTQYF,TGCAGCGTTGAACCGACAGGAACCACAGATACGCAGTATTTT,TRBV29-1,.,.,TRBJ2-3
CASSLTGTGQGVRSPLHF,TGCGCCAGCAGCTTGACCGGCACTGGACAGGGTGTCCGTTCACCCCTCCACTTT,TRBV5-1,TRBD1,.,TRBJ1-6
CASSPLGNSNQPQHF,TGTGCCAGCAGCCCCCTCGGTAATAGCAATCAGCCCCAGCATTTT,TRBV3-1/TRBV3-2,.,.,TRBJ1-5
CASSLSGIMNTEAFF,TGCGCCAGCAGCTTGTCGGGTATCATGAACACTGAAGCTTTCTTT,TRBV5-1,.,few,TRBJ1-1
CASSSRQGRVTGELFF,TGTGCCAGCAGCTCGCGACAGGGACGGGTGACCGGGGAGCTGTTTTTT,TRBV5-8,TRBD1,.,TRBJ2-2
CASSLWGDEAFF,TGTGCCAGCAGTTTATGGGGGGACGAAGCTTTCTTT,TRBV12-3/TRBV12-4,.,few,TRBJ1-1
CASSQAGAGELFF,TGTGCCAGCAGCCAGGCAGGGGCCGGGGAGCTGTTTTTT,TRBV14,.,once,TRBJ2-2
CASSLGGGTDTQYF,TGTGCCAGCAGTCTCGGGGGGGGCACAGATACGCAGTATTTT,TRBV2,TRBD2,.,TRBJ2-3
CASSYSGSYQPQHF,TGTGCCAGCAGTTACTCAGGGAGCTATCAGCCCCAGCATTTT,TRBV6-5,.,.,TRBJ1-5
CASSLRLAGVAQYF,TGTGCCAGCAGCCTTCGACTAGCCGGGGTGGCGCAGTATTTT,TRBV3-1/TRBV3-2,TRBD2,.,TRBJ2-3
CDGSHYGYTF,TGTGATGGGAGCCACTATGGCTACACCTTC,TRBV24-1,.,.,TRBJ1-2
CASSLGTSGGLSTDTQYF,TGTGCCAGCAGCTTGGGGACTAGCGGGGGGCTCAGCACAGATACGCAGTATTTT,TRBV5-5,TRBD2,.,TRBJ2-3
CASSPTGGINTGELFF,TGCGCCAGCAGCCCAACAGGGGGTATTAACACCGGGGAGCTGTTTTTT,TRBV4-1,TRBD1,few,TRBJ2-2
CASSVGGLAGAWDTQYF,TGTGCCAGCAGCGTAGGGGGACTAGCGGGTGCCTGGGATACGCAGTATTTT,TRBV9,TRBD2,.,TRBJ2-3
CATKAWGDLTTNEKLFF,TGCGCCACCAAGGCTTGGGGGGACCTAACAACTAATGAAAAACTGTTTTTT,TRBV10-1,.,.,TRBJ1-4
CASSSENRFGQPQHF,TGTGCCAGCAGCTCAGAGAACAGGTTTGGTCAGCCCCAGCATTTT,TRBV7-2,.,.,TRBJ1-5
CASSFGTGDSNEQFF,TGTGCCAGCAGCTTCGGGACAGGGGATAGCAATGAGCAGTTCTTC,TRBV7-2,TRBD1,.,TRBJ2-1
CASSEGAFEKLFF,TGCGCCAGCAGTGAGGGGGCGTTCGAAAAACTGTTTTTT,TRBV10-2,.,.,TRBJ1-4
CASSPSIQGANYGYTF,TGTGCCAGCAGCCCCTCGATACAGGGGGCGAACTATGGCTACACCTTC,TRBV9,TRBD1,.,TRBJ1-2
CASSLFRGLSYYNEQFF,TGTGCCAGTAGTCTCTTCAGGGGTCTTTCTTACTACAATGAGCAGTTCTTC,TRBV19,.,.,TRBJ2-1
CASSDLREAFF,TGTGCCAGCAGTGATTTGAGAGAAGCTTTCTTT,TRBV6-1,.,.,TRBJ1-1
CASSESRVNGYTF,TGCGCCAGCAGTGAGTCTAGAGTAAATGGCTACACCTTC,TRBV10-2,.,once,TRBJ1-2
CASSSLAGGNTEAFF,TGTGCCAGCAGTTCTCTTGCGGGGGGCAACACTGAAGCTTTCTTT,TRBV11-2,.,many,TRBJ1-1
CASSLVGGARLETQYF,TGTGCCAGCAGCCTCGTCGGGGGGGCGAGGTTGGAGACCCAGTACTTC,TRBV5-6,TRBD2,.,TRBJ2-5
CASSPPGAGGLSEQYF,TGTGCCAGCTCACCACCCGGCGCGGGGGGGCTAAGCGAGCAGTACTTC,TRBV18,TRBD2,.,TRBJ2-7
CASSIYGGYQPQHF,TGTGCCAGTAGTATATATGGGGGCTATCAGCCCCAGCATTTT,TRBV19,.,.,TRBJ1-5
CASSLGASGGPSTDTQYF,TGTGCCAGCAGCTTAGGGGCTAGCGGGGGTCCTAGCACAGATACGCAGTATTTT,TRBV7-2,TRBD2,.,TRBJ2-3
CASSSYSGWPYEQYF,TGTGCCAGTAGTAGCTATTCGGGGTGGCCCTACGAGCAGTACTTC,TRBV19,.,.,TRBJ2-7
CASSFRVGNTIYF,TGTGCCAGCAGCTTTCGGGTTGGAAACACCATATATTTT,TRBV12-1,.,.,TRBJ1-3
CASSVDRGRDGYTF,TGTGCCAGCAGCGTGGACAGGGGGAGGGATGGCTACACCTTC,TRBV7-9,TRBD1,.,TRBJ1-2
CAWWGENTEAFF,TGTGCCTGGTGGGGAGAGAACACTGAAGCTTTCTTT,TRBV30,.,.,TRBJ1-1
CASSQGTGSSETQYF,TGCGCCAGCAGCCAAGGCACAGGGAGCAGTGAGACCCAGTACTTC,TRBV4-1,.,.,TRBJ2-5
CASSLAPGLAGTGELFF,TGTGCCAGCAGCTTAGCACCGGGACTAGCCGGAACCGGGGAGCTGTTTTTT,TRBV7-9,TRBD2,.,TRBJ2-2